This T cell receptor (beta chain) was sequenced for a study of T cell responses to AZD1222 COVID-19 vaccine. Broader study findings: Clonal diversity was possibly underestimated, and white British individuals and females predominated among donors. Scientists sampled the repertoires only once the peak T cell response had passed. Per reports, nearly half of all spike-specific TCRs target regions that are unmutated in variants. Researchers report vaccine-associated CD4 TCRs spanning spike, with dominance at 160-218 and 743-854.

The repertoire was sequenced with immunoSEQ multiplex PCR; TCRdb's copy has only in-frame clones and lacks some. The table lists around 150,000 clones, about 89% of them singletons. This clone was detected once. The antigen remains unidentified. The TCR sequence derives from an adult who received the MenACWY meningococcal vaccine as a control. Sequences were derived from peripheral blood, sampled 28 days after the second dose of the MenACWY control vaccine.

CDR3 nucleotides: TGTGCCAGCAGCTTTTTTGGGACAGGGGACTATAGCAATCAGCCCCAGCATTTT. Protein product: CASSFFGTGDYSNQPQHF. V usage is TRBV12-1 and J usage is TRBJ1-5; the listed D gene, TRBD1, was not tested against the DNA. TRBV12-1 is assigned pseudogene status. The CDR3 sequence is 18 residues long.